Shown below are 26 T cell receptor beta chains from a single sample sequenced in a study of T cells in Graves' hyperthyroidism and ophthalmopathy (dated by TCRdb to about 2019). Libraries were constructed by multiplex PCR. TCRdb records Illumina HiSeq 2000 as the sequencer. Amplification of TCR beta CDR3 regions was carried out from RNA transcripts. The first round of RT-PCR for the TCR CDR3 was performed with the HTBI primer set and the Qiagen OneStep RT-PCR kit. Using fastp trimming at Q25 and MiXCR clonotype assembly, TCRdb reanalyzed the public sequencing data and kept in-frame beta chains. Rows with a matching CDR3 protein are joined into one entry that keeps the most common DNA and genes. The sample profile shows about 360,000 distinct CDR3 sequences; around 14% of them were found once. The ten biggest clones cover around 9.2% of the sample. Specimen: blood. Source of these receptors: a woman aged 18-29 years with Graves' hyperthyroidism.

The chain combines TRBV11-3 with TRBJ2-7; D perhaps matches TRBD1 (5 bases). In germline, CDR1 is SGHNT, CDR2 YENEEA. The CDR3 totals 13 residues. V lost 7 bases and J 2 bases, leaving 12 bases between the germline ends. For the CDR3, the DNA is TGTGCCAGCACCTCAGGACAAACCTACGAGCAGTACTTC. It translates to CASTSGQTYEQYF.

This clonotype was observed at least ten times. The chain carries TRBV6-5 and TRBJ1-2; D unclear. V gave up 0 bases and J gave up 5 bases, with 7 bases separating them. From germline, CDR1 is MNHEY and CDR2 SVGAGI. The CDR3 is 13 residues long. The CDR3 sequence is CASSYSPGYGYTF. Here the CDR3 DNA reads TGTGCCAGCAGTTACTCGCCGGGGTATGGCTACACCTTC.

This clonotype was seen many times. The CDR3 nucleotides read TGTGCCAGCCTAGGGGGGCGGGAGATCCACAATGAGCAGTTCTTC. Protein product: CASLGGREIHNEQFF. The gene calls are TRBV28 and TRBJ2-1; a possible D gene is TRBD2 (7 bases). Trimming took off 8 bases at V and 5 bases at J, with 19 bases between the two ends. The CDR3 covers 15 residues. Germline CDR1 and CDR2: MDHEN and SYDVKM.

This clonotype was detected ten times or more. V and J are TRBV6-1 and TRBJ2-5; TRBD1 might be the D (6 bases). Germline CDR1 is MNHNS and CDR2 is SASEGT. This CDR3 has 12 residues. V was pared by 6 bases and J by 1 base, with 6 bases between. The CDR3 reads CASRDSQETQYF. CDR3 DNA: TGTGCCAGCAGGGACAGCCAAGAGACCCAGTACTTC.

This clonotype was seen repeatedly, ten times or more. The V and J genes are TRBV7-8 and TRBJ1-4, with no clear D. The CDR3 has 15 amino acids. The V and J ends lost 2 bases and 4 bases respectively, with 11 bases between them. CDR1 is SGHVS and CDR2 is FQNEAQ in the germline V gene. Here the CDR3 DNA reads TGTGCCAGCAGCTTATATTACCGGGATAATGAAAAACTGTTTTTT. This encodes CASSLYYRDNEKLFF.

The rearrangement uses TRBV28 and TRBJ2-3; weak D call: TRBD1 (5 bases). Germline V gene data show CDR1 as MDHEN and CDR2 as SYDVKM. CDR3 length equals 15 residues. V was pared by 5 bases and J by 1 base, with 13 bases between. Here the CDR3 reads CASSAYRSGTDTQYF. CDR3 nucleotides: TGTGCCAGCAGTGCCTACAGGTCGGGCACAGATACGCAGTATTTT.

This sequence joins TRBV3-1 and TRBJ2-5, with unresolved D. The CDR3 totals 15 residues. The germline CDR1 and CDR2 sequences are LGHDT and YNNKEL (reference sequence). Trimming removed 2 bases from V and 5 bases from J, with 15 bases in between. CDR3 sequence: CASSQSRGTGETQYF. The DNA for the CDR3 is TGTGCCAGCAGCCAAAGTCGTGGTACCGGGGAGACCCAGTACTTC.

This clonotype was found a few times. This sequence joins TRBV7-9 and TRBJ2-7, with D tentatively TRBD2 (5 bases). V was trimmed by 1 base and J by 0 bases, leaving 7 bases between them. The CDR3 loop spans 14 amino acids. Germline V lookup: CDR1 SEHNR, CDR2 FQNEAQ (reference sequence). Here the CDR3 DNA reads TGTGCCAGCAGCTTAGACGACTACTCCTACGAGCAGTACTTC. It specifies CASSLDDYSYEQYF.

Only a few counts were recorded for this clonotype. V and J are TRBV4-1 and TRBJ2-7; either TRBD1 or TRBD2 may supply D (6 bases each). CDR3 length: 16 amino acids. V lost 1 base and J lost 5, with 18 bases in between. Germline loops: CDR1 MGHRA, CDR2 YSYEKL. CDR3 region: CASSQGGRGGIHEQYF. The CDR3 DNA sequence: TGCGCCAGCAGCCAAGGAGGCAGGGGAGGTATCCACGAGCAGTACTTC.

The table lists this clonotype with many counts. The chain recombines TRBV5-1 with TRBJ2-1; 14 bases are shared with TRBD2. Trimming at V came to 4 bases and at J to 6 bases, leaving 9 bases not matched to a gene. Germline CDR1 and CDR2: SGHRS and YFSETQ. This CDR3 region has 17 residues. CDR3 in amino acids: CASSDRQGLAGVNEQFF. In DNA, the CDR3 is TGCGCCAGCAGCGATCGACAGGGACTAGCGGGAGTCAATGAGCAGTTCTTC.

This clonotype was seen only a few times. CDR3 bases: TGTGCCAGCAGCACGAGTTCCTATGGCTACACCTTC. It yields the protein CASSTSSYGYTF. This chain connects TRBV4-2 to TRBJ1-2; D unclear. V was shortened by 5 bases and J by 4 bases, with 8 bases between the two germline ends. This CDR3 is built from 12 residues. Germline V gene sequence: CDR1 LGHNA, CDR2 YNFKEQ.

This clonotype was seen many times. In DNA, the CDR3 is TGTGCCAGCACCCTCGGACTAGCGGGCCAGCAGTTCTTC. This encodes CASTLGLAGQQFF. The chain combines TRBV28 with TRBJ2-1; TRBD2 matches at 11 bases. V lost 7 bases and J lost 11; bases outside the gene matches: 7. Germline V gene lookup returns CDR1 MDHEN and CDR2 SYDVKM. The CDR3 sequence is 13 residues long. The entire variable domain, with the rest obtained from reference TRBV28 and TRBJ2-1, is as follows: DVKVTQSSRYLVKRTGEKVFLECVQDMDHENMFWYRQDPGLGLRLIYFSYDVKMKEKGDIPEGYSVSREKKERFSLILESASTNQTSMYLCASTLGLAGQQFFGPGTRLTVL.

This clonotype was counted ten times or more. The chain has TRBV29-1 and TRBJ2-7, with 8 bases lining up with TRBD1. CDR1 SQVTM and CDR2 ANQGSEA come from the germline V gene. The ends lost 6 bases at V and 0 bases at J; junction bases unmatched: 7. This CDR3 spans 14 amino acids. As DNA, the CDR3 is TGCAGCGTCAGTAACAGGGGGAGCTCCTACGAGCAGTACTTC. This codes for CSVSNRGSSYEQYF.

This clonotype was detected only once. The V and J genes are TRBV5-1 and TRBJ1-1, with 10 nucleotides matching TRBD1. Germline V gives CDR1 SGHRS, CDR2 YFSETQ. Trimming took 4 bases from V and 9 from J; bases not matched to a gene: 6. This CDR3 comprises 13 residues. CDR3 DNA sequence: TGCGCCAGCAGCGTAGGACAGGGGGATAAAGCTTTCTTT. Translation gives CASSVGQGDKAFF.

Written as DNA, the CDR3 is TGCGCCAGCAGCCAGGGATTGGGAGGCGGAGGTGGAAACACCATATATTTT. The encoded protein is CASSQGLGGGGGNTIYF. V is TRBV4-3 and J is TRBJ1-3; D not certain. The CDR3 is made up of 17 amino acids. In germline, CDR1 is LGHNA, CDR2 YSLEER. Trimming removed 3 bases from V and 3 bases from J, with 18 bases in between.

This clonotype was recorded many times. V usage is TRBV14 and J usage is TRBJ2-3; D unclear. The CDR3 is 14 amino acids. Germline V gene data show CDR1 as SGHDN and CDR2 as FVKESK. V dropped 0 bases and J dropped 5 bases, with 9 bases sitting between them. The CDR3 DNA sequence: TGTGCCAGCAGCCAAGATTATACTGAAGATACGCAGTATTTT. Protein product: CASSQDYTEDTQYF.

This clonotype was recorded at least ten times. This chain uses TRBV3-1 with TRBJ2-5; no reliable D call. This CDR3 is 12 amino acids long. V was trimmed by 0 bases and J by 3 bases, leaving 2 bases between them. Per the germline V gene, CDR1 is LGHDT and CDR2 is YNNKEL (reference sequence). The CDR3 coding sequence is TGTGCCAGCAGCCAAGATGAAGAGACCCAGTACTTC. Residues: CASSQDEETQYF.

This chain joins TRBV9 and TRBJ1-2, with D perhaps TRBD1 (5 bases). V lost 4 bases and J 4 bases, leaving 17 bases between the germline ends. Per the germline V gene, CDR1 is SGDLS and CDR2 is YYNGEE. This CDR3 has 15 residues. In DNA, the CDR3 is TGTGCCAGCAGCATCGGGGAAGCAGGGCTCTATGGCTACACCTTC. It specifies CASSIGEAGLYGYTF. Full variable domain (rest looked up from reference TRBV9 and TRBJ1-2): DSGVTQTPKHLITATGQRVTLRCSPRSGDLSVYWYQQSLDQGLQFLIQYYNGEERAKGNILERFSAQQFPDLHSELNLSSLELGDSALYFCASSIGEAGLYGYTFGSGTRLTVV.

This clonotype was seen repeatedly, ten times or more. This rearrangement joins TRBV20-1 to TRBJ2-3; tentatively, D is TRBD1 or TRBD2 (6 bases each). V lost 6 bases and J lost 5, with 18 bases in between. Germline V gene sequence: CDR1 DFQATT, CDR2 SNEGSKA (reference sequence). The CDR3 sequence is 14 residues long. Here the CDR3 DNA reads TGCAGTGCCACTAACGTCGGGGGCCAAGATACGCAGTATTTT. Its translation: CSATNVGGQDTQYF.

This clonotype was counted at least ten times. The V call is TRBV20-1, the J call TRBJ1-1; possibly TRBD1 for D (6 bases). The V end lost 0 bases, the J end lost 0 bases, and 14 bases lay between the germline ends. This CDR3 comprises 16 residues. CDR1 and CDR2 from the germline V gene are DFQATT and SNEGSKA (reference sequence). The CDR3 is CSARDPKTGLNTEAFF. The CDR3 bases are TGCAGTGCTAGAGATCCGAAGACAGGATTGAACACTGAAGCTTTCTTT.

The chain joins TRBV19 to TRBJ2-1, with 7 nucleotides matching TRBD2. V was clipped by 4 bases and J by 14 bases; unmatched bases: 5. The CDR3 runs to 11 residues. The germline gives CDR1 LNHDA, CDR2 SQIVND (reference sequence). CDR3 in DNA: TGTGCCAGTAGTAGGGAGGGTTTTGAGTTCTTC. Protein product: CASSREGFEFF.

In this sample, this clonotype turned up many times. J is TRBJ1-4 and V is TRBV3-1; D possibly corresponds to TRBD1 (5 bases). Germline V CDR1 and CDR2: LGHDT, YNNKEL (reference sequence). V shed 5 bases and J shed 3 bases, with 10 bases lying between them. The CDR3 is made up of 14 amino acids. The CDR3: CASSGSGPNEKLFF. The CDR3 bases are TGTGCCAGCAGCGGGTCAGGGCCTAATGAAAAACTGTTTTTT.

This clonotype appeared many times. The chain uses TRBV5-4 and TRBJ1-1; D uncertain. The V end lost 0 bases, the J end lost 1 base, and 10 bases lay between the germline ends. The CDR3 length is 15 residues. Germline V gene sequence: CDR1 SGHNT, CDR2 YYREEE (reference sequence). CDR3 in amino acids: CASSLEYGANTEAFF. In nucleotides, the CDR3 is TGTGCCAGCAGCTTGGAGTACGGAGCGAACACTGAAGCTTTCTTT. The whole variable domain, filled in from reference TRBV5-4 and TRBJ1-1, reads ETGVTQSPTHLIKTRGQQVTLRCSSQSGHNTVSWYQQALGQGPQFIFQYYREEENGRGNFPPRFSGLQFPNYSSELNVNALELDDSALYLCASSLEYGANTEAFFGQGTRLTVV.

This clonotype has only a few counts. The genes are TRBV29-1 and TRBJ2-1; tentatively, D is TRBD1 (6 bases). This CDR3 region has 16 residues. The germline V gene has CDR1 SQVTM and CDR2 ANQGSEA. With 7 bases removed from V and 9 bases from J, the gap between germline ends came to 28 bases. The CDR3 sequence is CSAETSDSPSPIEQFF. CDR3 DNA: TGCAGCGCCGAGACCTCGGACAGCCCCTCACCAATTGAGCAGTTCTTC.

This clonotype was seen ten or more times. The chain combines TRBV28 with TRBJ1-4, with unresolved D. This CDR3 is 14 amino acids long. Germline V gives CDR1 MDHEN, CDR2 SYDVKM. The V end lost 5 bases, the J end lost 5 bases, and 12 bases lay between the germline ends. CDR3 sequence (DNA): TGTGCCAGCAGTATAACAAGCCTGAATGAAAAACTGTTTTTT. It translates to CASSITSLNEKLFF.

There are a few counts of this clonotype. The chain joins TRBV6-4 to TRBJ2-5, with 7 bases lining up with TRBD2. V gave up 7 bases and J gave up 0 bases; unmatched junction bases: 17. Germline lookup yields CDR1 MRHNA and CDR2 SNTAGT. The CDR3 runs to 18 residues. The CDR3 DNA follows: TGTGCCAGCACCGAAGCGGGAACACCCCCTAAGTACCAAGAGACCCAGTACTTC. This sequence encodes CASTEAGTPPKYQETQYF.